The text below deals with one T cell receptor (beta chain). Its antigen is as yet unknown. The data belong to a study of blood T cells in healthy people across ages. The V and J ends lost 3 bases and 0 bases, in that order; junction bases with no gene match: 5. Germline CDR1 KGHDR, CDR2 SFDVKD. The CDR3 totals 17 residues. Study-wide results and limits: Because sorting was not performed, PBMCs prevented conclusive naive versus antigen-experienced comparison. Diversity was estimated from one million T cells, and these estimates were considered underestimates.

Samples had at least 7 million PBMCs isolated from them. For the second PCR, which ran for roughly 7 to 11 cycles, a sample-barcoded 5' primer and a J-beta primer mix were used. From the 5' RACE reads, TCRdb called clonotypes with MiXCR, one entry per CDR3 protein. The sample carries hundreds of thousands of distinct CDR3 sequences, more than 40% recorded once. The receptor's source is a man aged 60 to 75 in good health. Source material: blood. This chain connects TRBV24-1 to TRBJ2-3; 10 bases agree with TRBD1. CDR3 sequence (DNA): TGTGCCACCAGTGATCCTGACAGGGGGCCCAGCACAGATACGCAGTATTTT. Amino acid sequence: CATSDPDRGPSTDTQYF.